This TCR beta chain was identified during a study of blood T cells in healthy people across ages. This clonotype was seen ten or more times. The CDR3 totals 10 residues. Through a sample-barcoded 5' primer and a J-beta primer mix, a second PCR was run for roughly 6 to 11 cycles. MiXCR, run by TCRdb on the 5' RACE reads, gives a single entry per CDR3 protein. Of a few hundred thousand distinct CDR3 sequences listed, roughly half are singletons. The sequence came from a man in his fifties or sixties in good health. The chain employs TRBV21-1 and TRBJ1-2. TRBV21-1 corresponds to a pseudogene. Material for sequencing was blood. CDR3 sequence reads: CASIQYGYTF. The CDR3 nucleotides are TGTGCCAGCATCCAATATGGCTACACCTTC.